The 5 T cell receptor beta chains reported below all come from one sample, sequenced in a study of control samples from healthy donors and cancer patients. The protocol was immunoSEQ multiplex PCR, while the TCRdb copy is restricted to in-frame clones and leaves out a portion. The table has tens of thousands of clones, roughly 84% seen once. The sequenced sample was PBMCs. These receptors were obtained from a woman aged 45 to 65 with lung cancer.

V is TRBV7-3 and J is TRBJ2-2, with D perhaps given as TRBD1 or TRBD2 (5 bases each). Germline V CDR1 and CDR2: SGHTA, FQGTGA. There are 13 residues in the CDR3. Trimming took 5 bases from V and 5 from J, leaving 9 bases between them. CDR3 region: CASSRGPTGELFF. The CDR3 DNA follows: TGTGCCAGCAGCCGGGGACCTACCGGGGAGCTGTTTTTT. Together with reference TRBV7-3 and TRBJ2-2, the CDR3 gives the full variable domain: GAGVSQTPSNKVTEKGKYVELRCDPISGHTALYWYRQSLGQGPEFLIYFQGTGAADDSGLPNDRFFAVRPEGSVSTLKIQRTERGDSAVYLCASSRGPTGELFFGEGSRLTVL.

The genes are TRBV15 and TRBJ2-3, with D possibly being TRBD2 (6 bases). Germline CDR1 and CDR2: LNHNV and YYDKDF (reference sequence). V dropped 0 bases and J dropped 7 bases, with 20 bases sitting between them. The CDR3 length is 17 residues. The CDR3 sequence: CATSRDIYSTSRNTQYF. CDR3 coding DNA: TGTGCCACCAGCAGAGATATATATTCGACTAGTCGAAATACGCAGTATTTT.

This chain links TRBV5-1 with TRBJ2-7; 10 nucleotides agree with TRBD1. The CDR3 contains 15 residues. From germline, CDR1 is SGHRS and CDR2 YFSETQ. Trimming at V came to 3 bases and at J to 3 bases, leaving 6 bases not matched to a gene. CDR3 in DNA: TGCGCCAGCAGCTCCGGGACAGGGGACCTCTACGAGCAGTACTTC. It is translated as CASSSGTGDLYEQYF. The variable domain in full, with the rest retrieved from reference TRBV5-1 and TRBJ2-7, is KAGVTQTPRYLIKTRGQQVTLSCSPISGHRSVSWYQQTPGQGLQFLFEYFSETQRNKGNFPGRFSGRQFSNSRSEMNVSTLELGDSALYLCASSSGTGDLYEQYFGPGTRLTVT.

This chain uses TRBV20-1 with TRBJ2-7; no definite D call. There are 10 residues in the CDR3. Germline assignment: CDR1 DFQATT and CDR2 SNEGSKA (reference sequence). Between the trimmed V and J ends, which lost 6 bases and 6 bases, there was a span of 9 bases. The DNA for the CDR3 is TGCAGTGCCCGAGAAACCGAGCAGTACTTC. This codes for CSARETEQYF.

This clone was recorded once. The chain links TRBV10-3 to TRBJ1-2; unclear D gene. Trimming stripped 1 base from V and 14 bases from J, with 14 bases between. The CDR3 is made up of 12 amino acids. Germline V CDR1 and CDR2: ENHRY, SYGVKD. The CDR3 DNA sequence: TGTGCCATCAGTGAGTGGCAGACCGGCGGGACCTTC. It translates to CAISEWQTGGTF.